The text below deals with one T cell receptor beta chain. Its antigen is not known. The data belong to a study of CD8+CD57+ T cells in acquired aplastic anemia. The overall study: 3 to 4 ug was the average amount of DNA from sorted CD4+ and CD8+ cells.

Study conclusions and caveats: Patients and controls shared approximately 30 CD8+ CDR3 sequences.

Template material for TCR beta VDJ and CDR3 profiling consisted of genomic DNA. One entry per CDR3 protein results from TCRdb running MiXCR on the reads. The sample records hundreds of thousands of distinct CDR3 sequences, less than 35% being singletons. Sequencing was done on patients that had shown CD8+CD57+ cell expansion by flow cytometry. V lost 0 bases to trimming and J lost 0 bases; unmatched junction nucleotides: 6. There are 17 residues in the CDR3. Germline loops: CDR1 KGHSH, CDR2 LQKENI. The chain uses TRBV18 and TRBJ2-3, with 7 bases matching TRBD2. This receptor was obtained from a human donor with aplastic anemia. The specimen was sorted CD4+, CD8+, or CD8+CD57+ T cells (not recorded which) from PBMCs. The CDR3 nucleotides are TGTGCCAGCTCACCACCGGAACGGGGGGTTAGCACAGATACGCAGTATTTT. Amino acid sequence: CASSPPERGVSTDTQYF.